Below, 13 T cell receptor beta chains from the same sample are listed, as sequenced in a study of blood T cell repertoires in COVID-19 (dated by TCRdb to about 2020). The library was built by means of the immunoSEQ multiplex PCR assay. Not all clones reach the TCRdb copy of this immuneACCESS table, which keeps in-frame sequences only. Checked studies attribute under half of the gap to unresolved V genes and leave the rest unexplained. The sample table records over 250,000 clones; about 90% of these occur just once. 1.9% of the sample is held by the ten biggest clonotypes. The specimen sequenced was PBMCs or T cells enriched from blood (not recorded which). These receptors all stem from a woman aged 55-69 years who had recovered from COVID-19.

This chain connects TRBV4-1 to TRBJ1-2; 12 bases are shared with TRBD1. V trimming: 1 base; J trimming: 4 bases; junction bases outside the gene matches: 7. CDR1 and CDR2 (germline): MGHRA, YSYEKL. The length of the CDR3 is 17 residues. CDR3 region: CASSQGGGDRGLYGYTF. The CDR3 coding sequence is TGCGCCAGCAGCCAAGGAGGTGGGGACAGGGGGCTCTATGGCTACACCTTC.

The chain couples TRBV11-2 to TRBJ2-1, with D perhaps matching TRBD2 (5 bases). The CDR3 length is 13 residues. Germline CDR1 SGHAT, CDR2 FQNNGV. Trimming removed 4 bases from V and 9 bases from J, with 13 bases in between. The CDR3 DNA is TGTGCCAGCAGCTGGGGTTACGAGGGTGAGCAGTTCTTC. Protein: CASSWGYEGEQFF.

This clone was seen only a few times. The chain carries TRBV19 and TRBJ1-6; D remains ambiguous. The CDR3 is made up of 13 amino acids. With 5 bases removed from V and 4 bases from J, the gap between germline ends came to 6 bases. Germline values: CDR1 LNHDA, CDR2 SQIVND (reference sequence). The CDR3 DNA reads as TGTGCCAGTAGTCAAGAGTATAATTCACCCCTCCACTTT. Translating it yields CASSQEYNSPLHF.

J is TRBJ2-7 and V is TRBV9; the D gene is possibly TRBD1 (5 bases). V was pared by 3 bases and J by 2 bases, with 12 bases between. The CDR3 is 14 amino acids. CDR1 SGDLS and CDR2 YYNGEE come from the germline V gene. DNA of the CDR3: TGTGCCAGCAGCGGATCAGGGTCCACCTACGAGCAGTACTTC. Translated, it gives CASSGSGSTYEQYF.

The chain recombines TRBV5-1 with TRBJ1-2; TRBD1 agrees at 7 bases. The trim removed 0 bases at V and 10 bases at J, leaving 9 bases unmatched. Germline V gene data show CDR1 as SGHRS and CDR2 as YFSETQ. The CDR3 extends over 14 amino acids. The CDR3 is CASSLGSGGGVYTF. The CDR3 DNA sequence: TGCGCCAGCAGCTTGGGTTCGGGAGGGGGCGTCTACACCTTC.

The gene calls are TRBV20-1 and TRBJ2-2, with D uncertain. The V end lost 6 bases, the J end lost 5 bases, and 7 bases lay between the germline ends. CDR3 length equals 11 residues. Per germline, CDR1 DFQATT and CDR2 SNEGSKA (reference sequence). CDR3 coding DNA: TGCAGTGCCACGGGTACCGGGGAGCTGTTTTTT. It encodes CSATGTGELFF.

The rearrangement joins TRBV4-1 to TRBJ1-2, with 10 bases aligning to TRBD1. Trimming removed 4 bases from V and 4 bases from J; junction bases left unmatched: 9. The CDR3 is made up of 16 amino acids. Germline loops: CDR1 MGHRA, CDR2 YSYEKL. The CDR3 DNA reads as TGCGCCAGCAGCCCACACGGGACAGGGGCCTCCTATGGCTACACCTTC. Its protein is CASSPHGTGASYGYTF.

Points on this clone: A much more abundant neighbour one base away suggests this may be a read error. Other DNA variants within this sample encode the same CDR3. The chain links TRBV12-3 or TRBV12-4 to TRBJ1-2, with D hard to call. V was shortened by 1 base and J by 2 bases, with 5 bases between the two germline ends. There are 13 residues in the CDR3. DNA for the CDR3: TGTGCCAGCAGTTTAGGAGGGAACTATGGCTACACCTTC. Protein sequence: CASSLGGNYGYTF.

The rearrangement joins TRBV28 to TRBJ1-2; the match to TRBD1 covers 9 bases. Trimming cost V 2 bases and J 6 bases; bases outside gene matches: 4. Per germline, CDR1 MDHEN and CDR2 SYDVKM. The CDR3 runs 14 residues. Written as DNA, the CDR3 is TGTGCCAGCAGTTTAGAGACAGGGGGGCATGGCTACACCTTC. It encodes CASSLETGGHGYTF.

The rearrangement joins TRBV5-7 to TRBJ1-3; the D gene is possibly TRBD1 (6 bases). TRBV5-7 is recorded as an ORF, its role being uncertain. This CDR3 comprises 16 residues. V lost 7 bases and J lost 5, with 22 bases in between. CDR3 loop: CASGSPRSGGRNTIYF. DNA of the CDR3: TGTGCCAGCGGATCCCCGCGGAGCGGGGGGCGAAACACCATATATTTT.

J is TRBJ1-3 and V is TRBV28, with TRBD1 as a possible D gene (5 bases). In germline, CDR1 is MDHEN, CDR2 SYDVKM. CDR3 length equals 15 residues. Trimming shortened V by 4 bases and J by 0 bases, and 10 bases separated the two germline ends. CDR3 loop: CASSYGHFSGNTIYF. CDR3 sequence (DNA): TGTGCCAGCAGTTATGGACACTTCTCTGGAAACACCATATATTTT. Using reference TRBV28 and TRBJ1-3 for the parts outside the CDR3, the full variable domain is DVKVTQSSRYLVKRTGEKVFLECVQDMDHENMFWYRQDPGLGLRLIYFSYDVKMKEKGDIPEGYSVSREKKERFSLILESASTNQTSMYLCASSYGHFSGNTIYFGEGSWLTVV.

The chain combines TRBV2 with TRBJ2-7; 8 nucleotides agree with TRBD2. The CDR3 has 15 amino acids. V gave up 0 bases and J gave up 2 bases; unmatched junction bases: 3. Germline V lookup: CDR1 SNHLY, CDR2 FYNNEI. Here the CDR3 reads CASSEAREATYEQYF. The DNA for the CDR3 is TGTGCCAGCAGTGAAGCGCGGGAGGCTACCTACGAGCAGTACTTC. The whole variable domain, remainder taken from reference TRBV2 and TRBJ2-7, is EPEVTQTPSHQVTQMGQEVILRCVPISNHLYFYWYRQILGQKVEFLVSFYNNEISEKSEIFDDQFSVERPDGSNFTLKIRSTKLEDSAMYFCASSEAREATYEQYFGPGTRLTVT.

This clone has only a few counts. The J gene is TRBJ2-5, the V gene TRBV5-1, with 10 nucleotides matching TRBD1. Germline trimming cut 0 bases from V and 3 bases from J; bases unmatched to any gene: 2. The CDR3 is 15 amino acids. Looked up from germline, CDR1 is SGHRS and CDR2 is YFSETQ. The CDR3 here is CASSLVGTGEETQYF. The CDR3 coding sequence is TGCGCCAGCAGCTTGGTTGGGACAGGGGAAGAGACCCAGTACTTC.